Sequencing of this T cell receptor beta chain was carried out in a study of graft-versus-host responses after intestinal transplantation. At the level of the study: Multivisceral, liver-intestinal, or isolated intestinal transplants were performed in recipients. Following induction with anti-thymocyte globulin, all recipients were given tacrolimus and steroids for around three years. Whole-study findings and limits: Allograft clonal ratios (graft-versus-host to host-versus-graft) were high in patients who had graft-donor T cell macrochimerism. Ileal or blood samples showed some GvH clones first, and such clones were also found in recipient marrow.

In regard to this clone: Its antigen is still unknown.

The CDR3 length is 16 residues. V dropped 1 base and J dropped 2; count of bases not matched to a gene: 5. Looked up from germline, CDR1 is MGHRA and CDR2 is YSYEKL. The protocol was immunoSEQ multiplex PCR, while the TCRdb copy is restricted to in-frame clones and leaves out a portion. Of fewer than 45,000 clones listed, around 95% are singletons. The sequence was obtained from a human patient who received an intestinal transplant, so some T cells may come from the graft donor. The genes are TRBV4-1 and TRBJ1-3, with 7 positions matching TRBD1. Sequencing used PBMCs, obtained 16 days after intestinal transplant. CDR3 bases: TGCGCCAGCAGCCAAGGTCTACAGGGGCCTGGAAACACCATATATTTT. It translates to CASSQGLQGPGNTIYF.